Shown below are 22 T cell receptor beta chains from a single sample sequenced in a study of beta chain features in type 1 diabetes. Expressed TCRB transcripts got sequenced, as all isolated RNA was reverse transcribed. Using immunoSEQ multiplex PCR, the repertoire was profiled, and TCRdb retains in-frame clones only, with some absent. The sample includes 200,000 to 300,000 clones, 20% of them seen just once. Whole-study results and caveats: Type 1 diabetes patients showed a moderate but significant shortening of TCRB CDR3s in all four CD4+ subsets.

For these TCRs, the target antigens are not known. Sequencing was carried out using naive CD4+ T cells from blood. The source is a woman in her 40s with type 1 diabetes.

This clone appeared a few times. This chain links TRBV7-2 with TRBJ1-5; TRBD1 matches 7 bases. Germline CDR1 is SGHTA and CDR2 is FQGNSA. The CDR3 loop spans 15 amino acids. The ends lost 4 bases at V and 4 bases at J; junction bases unmatched: 7. This CDR3 reads CASSWRTGQNQPQHF. The DNA for the CDR3 is TGTGCCAGCAGCTGGAGGACAGGTCAAAATCAGCCCCAGCATTTT.

This clone was found a few times. The chain is built from TRBV28 and TRBJ2-5; possibly TRBD1 for D (5 bases). The CDR3 is 14 residues long. Trimming took off 6 bases at V and 5 bases at J, with 16 bases between the two ends. Germline V gene lookup returns CDR1 MDHEN and CDR2 SYDVKM. CDR3 nucleotide sequence: TGTGCCAGCAGAAACACAGGAGCCCATGAGACCCAGTACTTC. Translating gives CASRNTGAHETQYF.

The V and J genes are TRBV30 and TRBJ2-7; 9 nucleotides agree with TRBD1. Germline assignment: CDR1 GTSNPN and CDR2 SVGIG (reference sequence). There are 14 residues in the CDR3. V was pared by 4 bases and J by 2 bases, with 6 bases of the junction left unmatched. Written as DNA, the CDR3 is TGTGCCTGGACTACGACAGGGGGGGCCTACGAGCAGTACTTC. Its translation is CAWTTTGGAYEQYF.

The chain is built from TRBV7-2 and TRBJ2-5, with D possibly being TRBD1 (5 bases). CDR1 is SGHTA, CDR2 FQGNSA, per germline. CDR3 size: 14 residues. V was trimmed by 0 bases and J by 1 base, leaving 6 bases between them. The CDR3 protein is CASSLAQGQETQYF. In DNA, the CDR3 is TGTGCCAGCAGCTTAGCGCAGGGCCAAGAGACCCAGTACTTC.

This clone was picked up a small number of times. The genes are TRBV28 and TRBJ2-3; 7 bases agree with TRBD2. CDR3 length equals 14 residues. Germline CDR1 MDHEN, CDR2 SYDVKM. The V and J ends lost 6 bases and 7 bases, in that order; junction bases with no gene match: 10. This CDR3 reads CASRGGTASYTQYF. In nucleotides, the CDR3 is TGTGCCAGCAGGGGGGGGACGGCATCCTATACGCAGTATTTT.

V gene TRBV28 combines with J gene TRBJ2-6; maybe TRBD2 (5 bases). Per the germline V gene, CDR1 is MDHEN and CDR2 is SYDVKM. Trimming took off 5 bases at V and 1 base at J, with 15 bases between the two ends. CDR3 length: 17 amino acids. The CDR3 here is CASSPPRVGSGANVLTF. The DNA for the CDR3 is TGTGCCAGCAGTCCCCCGCGGGTAGGGTCTGGGGCCAACGTCCTGACTTTC.

The CDR3 bases are TGTGCCAGCAGCGTAGTCATAACTGACAATGAGCAGTTCTTC. Translating gives CASSVVITDNEQFF. The V and J genes are TRBV9 and TRBJ2-1, with D uncertain. The CDR3 has 14 amino acids. The V and J ends lost 0 bases and 5 bases respectively, with 9 bases between them. Looked up from germline, CDR1 is SGDLS and CDR2 is YYNGEE. The full variable domain, its missing parts supplied by reference TRBV9 and TRBJ2-1, is DSGVTQTPKHLITATGQRVTLRCSPRSGDLSVYWYQQSLDQGLQFLIQYYNGEERAKGNILERFSAQQFPDLHSELNLSSLELGDSALYFCASSVVITDNEQFFGPGTRLTVL.

This chain uses TRBV28 with TRBJ2-1; D unclear. Germline V CDR1 and CDR2: MDHEN, SYDVKM. V lost 7 bases, J lost 0 bases, and 7 bases lay in between. This CDR3 has 13 amino acids. The CDR3 region is CASMVSSYNEQFF. The CDR3 DNA is TGTGCCAGCATGGTTAGCTCCTACAATGAGCAGTTCTTC.

This clone was seen a handful of times. The chain recombines TRBV7-9 with TRBJ2-7, with 7 bases identical to TRBD1. CDR3 length equals 12 residues. CDR1 and CDR2 (germline): SEHNR, FQNEAQ (reference sequence). With V trimmed by 6 bases and J by 6 bases, 5 bases remained unmatched. CDR3 protein: CASRGTVGEQYF. Written as DNA, the CDR3 is TGTGCCAGCAGGGGGACAGTTGGCGAGCAGTACTTC.

This clone was observed a handful of times. The chain carries TRBV29-1 and TRBJ2-7, with D perhaps matching TRBD1 (5 bases). The V gene's germline CDR1 is SQVTM and CDR2 ANQGSEA. V was clipped by 3 bases and J by 1 base, with 13 bases between them. The CDR3 contains 14 residues. The CDR3 DNA follows: TGCAGCGTTGACTTGGGGCATCGATCCTACGAGCAGTACTTC. Translated: CSVDLGHRSYEQYF.

This clone was seen a handful of times. The gene calls are TRBV25-1 and TRBJ2-7; D may be TRBD2 (6 bases). This CDR3 has 14 amino acids. Per germline, CDR1 MGHDK and CDR2 SYGVNS. Trimming left V 3 bases short and J 0 bases short, with 9 bases between. The CDR3 sequence: CASSEGTVSYEQYF. In nucleotides, the CDR3 is TGTGCCAGCAGTGAGGGGACTGTCTCCTACGAGCAGTACTTC.

The CDR3 nucleotides are TGTGCCTGGAGTCTAGGGACAGGGGTCCAAGAGACCCAGTACTTC. Translating it yields CAWSLGTGVQETQYF. The V gene is TRBV30, the J gene TRBJ2-5, with 10 bases lining up with TRBD1. Germline trimming cut 2 bases from V and 1 base from J; bases unmatched to any gene: 4. Germline loops: CDR1 GTSNPN, CDR2 SVGIG (reference sequence). The CDR3 loop spans 15 amino acids.

This clone was recorded a few times. The chain joins TRBV5-1 to TRBJ2-3; tentatively, D is TRBD2 (6 bases). Germline assignment: CDR1 SGHRS and CDR2 YFSETQ. V lost 0 bases and J 5 bases, leaving 10 bases between the germline ends. This CDR3 spans 14 amino acids. The CDR3 spells CASSLERVVDTQYF. The CDR3 nucleotides are TGCGCCAGCAGCTTGGAGCGGGTGGTAGATACGCAGTATTTT.

This rearrangement joins TRBV25-1 to TRBJ1-6; 7 bases are shared with TRBD1. This CDR3 comprises 18 residues. Germline CDR1 and CDR2: MGHDK and SYGVNS. The V gene end was trimmed by 3 bases and the J gene end by 0 bases; junction bases not matched to a gene: 8. The CDR3 protein is CASSDLTGASSYNSPLHF. In DNA, the CDR3 is TGTGCCAGCAGTGACCTTACAGGGGCGAGCTCCTATAATTCACCCCTCCACTTT.

The chain couples TRBV6-1 to TRBJ2-7, with D perhaps TRBD1 (6 bases). In germline, CDR1 is MNHNS, CDR2 SASEGT. The length of the CDR3 is 14 residues. Trimming cost V 3 bases and J 2 bases, with 11 bases left between them. The chain's CDR3 is CASSDRGSTYEQYF. The DNA for the CDR3 is TGTGCCAGCAGTGACAGGGGAAGCACCTACGAGCAGTACTTC.

V and J are TRBV4-3 and TRBJ2-1, with 9 bases matching TRBD2. The CDR3 is 18 amino acids. Germline V lookup: CDR1 LGHNA, CDR2 YSLEER. V lost 0 bases and J lost 4; bases outside the gene matches: 10. CDR3 nucleotide sequence: TGCGCCAGCAGCCAAGACCCCTCGACTAGCGGAACGTACAATGAGCAGTTCTTC. This translates into CASSQDPSTSGTYNEQFF.

The chain has TRBV11-2 and TRBJ2-1; 8 positions match TRBD2. The J segment lost 8 bases and the V segment lost 1 base, leaving 7 bases of the junction unmatched. The CDR3 has 15 amino acids. The germline gives CDR1 SGHAT, CDR2 FQNNGV. The CDR3 reads CASSLVRGGGHEQFF. The CDR3 nucleotides are TGTGCCAGCAGCTTAGTTCGGGGGGGCGGGCATGAGCAGTTCTTC.

This clone was found a few times. The gene calls are TRBV4-2 and TRBJ2-3, with a possible D match to TRBD1 (7 bases). The CDR3 is 16 residues long. The V end was cut by 1 base, the J end by 4 bases, with 15 bases between. Germline V gene lookup returns CDR1 LGHNA and CDR2 YNFKEQ. Here the CDR3 DNA reads TGTGCCAGCAGCCAAGCCCCGACAGGGACTTCAGATACGCAGTATTTT. Its translation is CASSQAPTGTSDTQYF.

This clone was detected only a few times. V usage is TRBV29-1 and J usage is TRBJ2-3; TRBD1 agrees at 9 bases. Germline V gene lookup returns CDR1 SQVTM and CDR2 ANQGSEA. This CDR3 has 14 amino acids. The V segment lost 6 bases and the J segment 2 bases; nucleotides outside the gene matches: 6. CDR3 residues: CSVGDRVDTDTQYF. CDR3 DNA: TGCAGCGTGGGGGACAGGGTCGACACAGATACGCAGTATTTT.

The table lists this clone with a few counts. This sample also contains other DNA sequences that code for the same CDR3. This rearrangement joins TRBV30 to TRBJ1-1; D gene ambiguous. CDR1 GTSNPN and CDR2 SVGIG come from the germline V gene (reference sequence). The CDR3 is 13 residues long. Trimming pared 1 base from V and 0 bases from J, leaving 6 bases between. CDR3 in amino acids: CAWSAGMNTEAFF. In nucleotides, the CDR3 is TGTGCCTGGAGTGCCGGGATGAACACTGAAGCTTTCTTT.

The genes are TRBV4-3 and TRBJ2-1; tentatively, D is TRBD2 (6 bases). Germline V gene lookup returns CDR1 LGHNA and CDR2 YSLEER. The CDR3 runs to 17 residues. V lost 4 bases and J lost 9, with 25 bases in between. This CDR3 is CASSREPPSVRMTEQFF. DNA of the CDR3: TGCGCCAGCAGCCGCGAACCACCTAGCGTAAGAATGACTGAGCAGTTCTTC.

This clone showed up just a few times. This chain uses TRBV9 with TRBJ1-1, with TRBD1 as a possible D gene (5 bases). Germline CDR1 and CDR2: SGDLS and YYNGEE. The length of the CDR3 is 13 residues. Trimming removed 5 bases from V and 3 bases from J, with 11 bases in between. Written as DNA, the CDR3 is TGTGCCAGCAGGCGGGGGAGGGACACTGAAGCTTTCTTT. It yields the protein CASRRGRDTEAFF. The variable domain in full, completed from reference TRBV9 and TRBJ1-1, reads DSGVTQTPKHLITATGQRVTLRCSPRSGDLSVYWYQQSLDQGLQFLIQYYNGEERAKGNILERFSAQQFPDLHSELNLSSLELGDSALYFCASRRGRDTEAFFGQGTRLTVV.